This TCR beta chain was retrieved from a study of control samples from healthy donors and cancer patients. V was shortened by 0 bases and J by 1 base, with 16 bases between the two germline ends. The CDR3 has 17 amino acids. Germline V gives CDR1 SGDLS, CDR2 YYNGEE. Data came from immunoSEQ multiplex PCR; TCRdb stores just in-frame clones and leaves some out. Here the sample spans tens of thousands of clones, over 80% being singletons. This sequence was found in a man aged 55-75 years in good health. The J gene is TRBJ1-1, the V gene TRBV9; TRBD1 might be the D (5 bases). The sequencing input was blood. The CDR3 DNA reads as TGTGCCAGCAGCGTAGCCGGCGGGGGGGTCGGGAACACTGAAGCTTTCTTT. Encoded protein: CASSVAGGGVGNTEAFF.